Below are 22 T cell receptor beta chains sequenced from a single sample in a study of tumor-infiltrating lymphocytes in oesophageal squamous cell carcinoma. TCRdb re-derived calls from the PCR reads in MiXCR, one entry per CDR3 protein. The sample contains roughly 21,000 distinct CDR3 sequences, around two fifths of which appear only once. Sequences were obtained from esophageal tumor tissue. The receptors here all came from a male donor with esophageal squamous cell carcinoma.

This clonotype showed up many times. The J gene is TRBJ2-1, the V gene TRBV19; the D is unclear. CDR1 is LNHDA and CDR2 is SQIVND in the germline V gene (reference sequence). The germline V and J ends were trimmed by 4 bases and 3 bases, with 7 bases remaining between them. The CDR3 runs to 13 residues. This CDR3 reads CASSKVVYNEQFF. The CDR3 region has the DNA TGTGCCAGTAGTAAAGTAGTCTACAATGAGCAGTTCTTC. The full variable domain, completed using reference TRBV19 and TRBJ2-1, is DGGITQSPKYLFRKEGQNVTLSCEQNLNHDAMYWYRQDPGQGLRLIYYSQIVNDFQKGDIAEGYSVSREKKESFPLTVTSAQKNPTAFYLCASSKVVYNEQFFGPGTRLTVL.

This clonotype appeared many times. The chain's CDR3 is CASRAVAGGYNEQYF. In DNA form, the CDR3 reads TGTGCCAGCAGGGCCGTGGCGGGAGGATACAATGAGCAGTACTTC. The rearrangement uses TRBV6-1 and TRBJ2-7; 8 positions match TRBD2. The CDR3 covers 15 residues. J gave up 7 bases and V 6 bases, and 14 bases lay outside the gene matches. In germline, CDR1 is MNHNS, CDR2 SASEGT.

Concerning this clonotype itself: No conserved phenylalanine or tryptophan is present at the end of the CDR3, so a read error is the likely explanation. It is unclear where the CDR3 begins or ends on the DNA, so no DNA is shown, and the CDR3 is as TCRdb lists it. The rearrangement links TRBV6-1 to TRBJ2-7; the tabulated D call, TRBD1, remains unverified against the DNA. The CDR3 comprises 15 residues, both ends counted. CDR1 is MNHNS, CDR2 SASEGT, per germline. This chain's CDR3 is CASSLGGIYGYTFGS.

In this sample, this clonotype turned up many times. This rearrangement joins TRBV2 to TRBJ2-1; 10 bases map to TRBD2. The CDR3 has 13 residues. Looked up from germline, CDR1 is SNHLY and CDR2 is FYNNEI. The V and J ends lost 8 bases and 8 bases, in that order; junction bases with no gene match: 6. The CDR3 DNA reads TGTGCCAGCGTCAGCGGGGGGGGTGATGAGCAGTTCTTC. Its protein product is CASVSGGGDEQFF.

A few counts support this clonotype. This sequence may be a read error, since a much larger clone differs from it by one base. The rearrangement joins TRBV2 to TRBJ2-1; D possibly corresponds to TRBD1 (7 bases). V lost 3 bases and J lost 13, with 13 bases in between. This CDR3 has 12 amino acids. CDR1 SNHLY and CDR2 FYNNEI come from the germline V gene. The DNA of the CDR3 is TGTGCCAGCAGTGACAGGGGGGAGACCCAGTTCTTC. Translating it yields CASSDRGETQFF. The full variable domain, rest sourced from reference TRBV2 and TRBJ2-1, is EPEVTQTPSHQVTQMGQEVILRCVPISNHLYFYWYRQILGQKVEFLVSFYNNEISEKSEIFDDQFSVERPDGSNFTLKIRSTKLEDSAMYFCASSDRGETQFFGPGTRLTVL.

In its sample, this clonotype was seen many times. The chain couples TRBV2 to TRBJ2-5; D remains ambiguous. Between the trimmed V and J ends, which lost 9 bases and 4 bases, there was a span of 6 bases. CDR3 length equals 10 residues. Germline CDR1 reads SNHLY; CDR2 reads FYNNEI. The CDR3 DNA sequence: TGTGCCAGTACTATAGAGACCCAGTACTTC. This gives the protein CASTIETQYF.

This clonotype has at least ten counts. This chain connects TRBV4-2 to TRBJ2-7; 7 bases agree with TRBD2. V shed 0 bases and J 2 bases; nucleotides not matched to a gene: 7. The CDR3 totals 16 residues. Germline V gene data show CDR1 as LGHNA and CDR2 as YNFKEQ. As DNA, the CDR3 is TGTGCCAGCAGCCAAGATACGGGGGGAGTCGCCTACGAGCAGTACTTC. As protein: CASSQDTGGVAYEQYF.

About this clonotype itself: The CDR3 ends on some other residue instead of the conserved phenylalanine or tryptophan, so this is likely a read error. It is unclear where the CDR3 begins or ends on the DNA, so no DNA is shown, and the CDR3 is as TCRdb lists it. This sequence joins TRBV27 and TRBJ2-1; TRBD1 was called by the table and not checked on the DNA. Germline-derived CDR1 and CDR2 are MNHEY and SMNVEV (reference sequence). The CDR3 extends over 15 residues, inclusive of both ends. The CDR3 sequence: CASTIRGNYGYTFGS.

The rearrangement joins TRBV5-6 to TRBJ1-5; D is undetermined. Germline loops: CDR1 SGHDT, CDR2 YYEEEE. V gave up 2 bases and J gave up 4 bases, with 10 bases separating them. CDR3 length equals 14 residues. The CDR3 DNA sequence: TGTGCCAGCAGCTTAAGCGTAGGTAATCAGCCCCAGCATTTT. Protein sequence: CASSLSVGNQPQHF. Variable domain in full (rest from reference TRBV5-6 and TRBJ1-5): DAGVTQSPTHLIKTRGQQVTLRCSPKSGHDTVSWYQQALGQGPQFIFQYYEEEERQRGNFPDRFSGHQFPNYSSELNVNALLLGDSALYLCASSLSVGNQPQHFGDGTRLSIL.

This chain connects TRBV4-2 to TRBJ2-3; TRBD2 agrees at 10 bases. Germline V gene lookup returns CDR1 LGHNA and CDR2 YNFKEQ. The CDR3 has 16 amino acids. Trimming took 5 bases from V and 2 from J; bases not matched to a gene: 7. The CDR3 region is CASSSRTSGITDTQYF. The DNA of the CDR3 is TGTGCCAGCAGCTCGAGGACTAGCGGAATCACAGATACGCAGTATTTT.

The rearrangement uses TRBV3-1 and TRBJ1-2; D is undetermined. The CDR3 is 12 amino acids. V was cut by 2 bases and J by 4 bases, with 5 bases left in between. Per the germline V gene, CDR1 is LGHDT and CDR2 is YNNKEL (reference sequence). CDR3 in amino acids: CASSQTIYGYTF. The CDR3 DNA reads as TGTGCCAGCAGCCAAACTATCTATGGCTACACCTTC.

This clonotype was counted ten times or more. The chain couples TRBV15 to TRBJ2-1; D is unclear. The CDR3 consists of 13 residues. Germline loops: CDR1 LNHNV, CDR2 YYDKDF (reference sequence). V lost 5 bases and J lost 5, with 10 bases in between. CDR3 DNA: TGTGCCACCAGCCTACGACGGGACAATGAGCAGTTCTTC. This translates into CATSLRRDNEQFF.

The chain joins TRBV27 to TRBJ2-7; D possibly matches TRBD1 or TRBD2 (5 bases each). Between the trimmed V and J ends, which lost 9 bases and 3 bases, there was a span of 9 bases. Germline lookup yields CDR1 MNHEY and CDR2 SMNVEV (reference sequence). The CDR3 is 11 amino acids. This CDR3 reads CASKRGYEQYF. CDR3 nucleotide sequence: TGTGCCAGTAAGAGGGGCTACGAGCAGTACTTC.

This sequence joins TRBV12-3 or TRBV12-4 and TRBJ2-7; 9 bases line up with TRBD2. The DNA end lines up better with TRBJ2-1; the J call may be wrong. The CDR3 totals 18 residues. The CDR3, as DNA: TGTGCCAGCAGTTCTCGAAGGACTAGCGACTCCTCCTACAATGAGCAGTTCTTC. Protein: CASSSRRTSDSSYNEQFF.

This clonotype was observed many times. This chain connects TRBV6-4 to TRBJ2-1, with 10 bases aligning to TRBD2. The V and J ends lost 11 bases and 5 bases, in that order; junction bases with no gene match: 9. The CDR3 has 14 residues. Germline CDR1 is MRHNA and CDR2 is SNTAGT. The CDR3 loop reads CAEDGLAVHNEQFF. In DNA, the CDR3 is TGTGCCGAAGACGGACTAGCGGTTCACAATGAGCAGTTCTTC.

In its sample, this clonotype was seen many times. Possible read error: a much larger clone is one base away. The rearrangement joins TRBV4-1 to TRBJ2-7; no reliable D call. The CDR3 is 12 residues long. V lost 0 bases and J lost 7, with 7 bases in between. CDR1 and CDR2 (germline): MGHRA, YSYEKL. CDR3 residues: CASSQESSEQYF. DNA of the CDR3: TGCGCCAGCAGCCAAGAGTCGAGTGAGCAGTACTTC.

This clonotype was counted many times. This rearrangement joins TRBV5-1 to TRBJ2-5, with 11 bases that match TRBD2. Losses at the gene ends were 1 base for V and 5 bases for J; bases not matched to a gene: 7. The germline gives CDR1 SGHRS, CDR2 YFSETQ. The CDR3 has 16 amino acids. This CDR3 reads CASSLTSGSAWETQYF. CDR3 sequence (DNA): TGCGCCAGCAGCTTGACTAGCGGGAGCGCCTGGGAGACCCAGTACTTC.

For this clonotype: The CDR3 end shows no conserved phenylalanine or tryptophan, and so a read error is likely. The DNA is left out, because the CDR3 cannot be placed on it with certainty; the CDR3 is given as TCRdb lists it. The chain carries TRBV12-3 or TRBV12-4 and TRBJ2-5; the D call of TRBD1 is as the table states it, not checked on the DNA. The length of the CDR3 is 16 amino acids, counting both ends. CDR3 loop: CASSRPGHPRDPVLRA.

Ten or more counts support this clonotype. CDR3 region: CASRLAVLSTDTQYF. CDR3 nucleotide sequence: TGTGCCAGCAGACTAGCGGTCCTTTCCACAGATACGCAGTATTTT. The chain uses TRBV6-1 and TRBJ2-3, with TRBD2 matching over 8 bases. The J segment lost 2 bases and the V segment lost 6 bases, leaving 7 bases of the junction unmatched. Germline values: CDR1 MNHNS, CDR2 SASEGT. The CDR3 is made up of 15 amino acids.

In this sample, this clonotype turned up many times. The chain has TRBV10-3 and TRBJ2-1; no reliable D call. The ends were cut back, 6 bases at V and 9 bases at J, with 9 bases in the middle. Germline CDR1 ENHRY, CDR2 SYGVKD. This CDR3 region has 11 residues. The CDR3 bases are TGTGCCATCAGGGAGCGTAGTGAGCAGTTCTTC. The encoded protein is CAIRERSEQFF.

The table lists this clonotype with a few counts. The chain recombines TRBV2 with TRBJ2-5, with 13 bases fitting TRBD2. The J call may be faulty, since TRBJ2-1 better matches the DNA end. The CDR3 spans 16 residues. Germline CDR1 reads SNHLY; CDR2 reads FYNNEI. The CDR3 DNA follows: TGTGCTCAAAGTCCAGGACTAGCGGGGGAGGCCTACGAGCAGTTCTTC. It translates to CAQSPGLAGEAYEQFF.

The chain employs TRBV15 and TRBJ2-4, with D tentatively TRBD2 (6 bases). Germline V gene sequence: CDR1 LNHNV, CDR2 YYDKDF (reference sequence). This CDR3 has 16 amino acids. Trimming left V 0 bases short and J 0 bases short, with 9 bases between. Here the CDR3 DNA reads TGTGCCACCAGCAGAGATGGGACTTTAGCCAAAAACATTCAGTACTTC. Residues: CATSRDGTLAKNIQYF.